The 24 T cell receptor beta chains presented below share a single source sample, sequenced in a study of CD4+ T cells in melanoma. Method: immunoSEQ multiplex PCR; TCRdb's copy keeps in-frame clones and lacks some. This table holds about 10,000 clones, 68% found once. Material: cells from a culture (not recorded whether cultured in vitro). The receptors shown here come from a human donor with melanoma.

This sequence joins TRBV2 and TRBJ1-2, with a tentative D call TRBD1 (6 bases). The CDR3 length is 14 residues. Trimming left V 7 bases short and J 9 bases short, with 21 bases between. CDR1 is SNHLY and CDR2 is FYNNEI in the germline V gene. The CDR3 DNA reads TGTGCCAGCACCCCGGGACACGGGGGTAGTCGCTACACCTTC. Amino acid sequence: CASTPGHGGSRYTF. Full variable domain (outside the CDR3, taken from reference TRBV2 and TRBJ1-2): EPEVTQTPSHQVTQMGQEVILRCVPISNHLYFYWYRQILGQKVEFLVSFYNNEISEKSEIFDDQFSVERPDGSNFTLKIRSTKLEDSAMYFCASTPGHGGSRYTFGSGTRLTVV.

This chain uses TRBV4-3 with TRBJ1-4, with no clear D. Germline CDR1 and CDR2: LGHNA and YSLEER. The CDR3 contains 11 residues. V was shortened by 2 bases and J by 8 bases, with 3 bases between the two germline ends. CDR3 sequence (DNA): TGCGCCAGCAGCCAACGGGAAAAACTGTTTTTT. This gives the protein CASSQREKLFF.

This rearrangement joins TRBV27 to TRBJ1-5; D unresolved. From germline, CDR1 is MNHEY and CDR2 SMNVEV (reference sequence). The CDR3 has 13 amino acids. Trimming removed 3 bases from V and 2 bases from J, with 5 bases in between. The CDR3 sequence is CASSFGRNQPQHF. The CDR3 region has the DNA TGTGCCAGCAGTTTCGGTCGCAATCAGCCCCAGCATTTT.

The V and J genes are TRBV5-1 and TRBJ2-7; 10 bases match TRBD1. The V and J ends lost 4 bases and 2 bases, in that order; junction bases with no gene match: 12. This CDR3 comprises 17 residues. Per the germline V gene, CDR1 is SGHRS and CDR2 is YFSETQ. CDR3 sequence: CASSPRRGTGVTYEQYF. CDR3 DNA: TGCGCCAGCAGCCCGAGGAGGGGGACAGGGGTAACCTACGAGCAGTACTTC.

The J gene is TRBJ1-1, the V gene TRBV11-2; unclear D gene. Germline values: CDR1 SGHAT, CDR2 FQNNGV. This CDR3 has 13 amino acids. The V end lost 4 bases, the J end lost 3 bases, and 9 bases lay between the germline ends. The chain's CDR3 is CASSSDDYTEAFF. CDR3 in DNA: TGTGCCAGCAGCTCGGACGATTACACTGAAGCTTTCTTT. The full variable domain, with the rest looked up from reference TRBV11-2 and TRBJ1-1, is EAGVAQSPRYKIIEKRQSVAFWCNPISGHATLYWYQQILGQGPKLLIQFQNNGVVDDSQLPKDRFSAERLKGVDSTLKIQPAKLEDSAVYLCASSSDDYTEAFFGQGTRLTVV.

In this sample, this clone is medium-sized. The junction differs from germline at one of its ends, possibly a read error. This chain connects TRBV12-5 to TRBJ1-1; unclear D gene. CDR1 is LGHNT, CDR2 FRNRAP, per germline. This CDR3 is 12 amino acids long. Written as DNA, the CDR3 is TGTGCTAGTGGACAAAGGAACACTGACGCTTTCTTT. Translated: CASGQRNTDAFF.

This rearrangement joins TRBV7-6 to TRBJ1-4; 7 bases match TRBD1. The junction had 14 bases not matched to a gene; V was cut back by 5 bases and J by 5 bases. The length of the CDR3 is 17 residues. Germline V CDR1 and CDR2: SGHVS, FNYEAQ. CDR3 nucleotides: TGTGCCAGCAGCACGGGACAGATTCGCGGGAGAAATGAAAAACTGTTTTTT. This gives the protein CASSTGQIRGRNEKLFF.

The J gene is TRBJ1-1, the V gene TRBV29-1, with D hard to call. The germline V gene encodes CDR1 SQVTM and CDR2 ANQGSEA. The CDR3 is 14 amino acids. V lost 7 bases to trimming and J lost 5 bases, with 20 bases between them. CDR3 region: CSAHEGTRRTEAFF. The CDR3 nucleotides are TGCAGCGCCCACGAGGGAACCCGGCGGACTGAAGCTTTCTTT.

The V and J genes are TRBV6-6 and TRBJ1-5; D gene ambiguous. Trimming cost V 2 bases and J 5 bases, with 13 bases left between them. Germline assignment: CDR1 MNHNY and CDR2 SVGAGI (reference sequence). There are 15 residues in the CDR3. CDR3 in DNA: TGTGCCAGCAGTTACCGGAAAGGGAGGCATCAGCCCCAGCATTTT. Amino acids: CASSYRKGRHQPQHF.

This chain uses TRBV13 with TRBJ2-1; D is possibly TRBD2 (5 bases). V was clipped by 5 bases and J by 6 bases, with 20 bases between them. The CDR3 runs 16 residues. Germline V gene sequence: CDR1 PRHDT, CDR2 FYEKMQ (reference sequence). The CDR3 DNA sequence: TGTGCCAGCAGCGGACTGCGGGCCCCTGGGGTCAATGAGCAGTTCTTC. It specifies CASSGLRAPGVNEQFF.

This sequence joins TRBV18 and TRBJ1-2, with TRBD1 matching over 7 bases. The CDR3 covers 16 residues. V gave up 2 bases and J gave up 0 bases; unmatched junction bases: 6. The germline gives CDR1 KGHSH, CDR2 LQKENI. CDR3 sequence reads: CASSPGTAPANYGYTF. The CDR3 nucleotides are TGTGCCAGCTCACCAGGGACAGCTCCTGCTAACTATGGCTACACCTTC.

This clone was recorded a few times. CDR3 in DNA: TGTGCCAGTAGTATCAGAACCCCGGCTAGCGGGGGATTTAGCGCCGGGGAGCTGTTTTTT. Residues: CASSIRTPASGGFSAGELFF. This sequence joins TRBV19 and TRBJ2-2; 10 bases fit TRBD2. CDR3 length equals 20 residues. The V gene's germline CDR1 is LNHDA and CDR2 SQIVND (reference sequence). Trimming removed 3 bases from V and 6 bases from J; junction bases left unmatched: 19.

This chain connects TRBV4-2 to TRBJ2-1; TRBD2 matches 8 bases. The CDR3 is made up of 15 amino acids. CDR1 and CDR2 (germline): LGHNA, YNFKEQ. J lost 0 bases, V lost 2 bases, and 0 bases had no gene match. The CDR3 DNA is TGTGCCAGCAGCCAACGGGGGGGCTCCTACAATGAGCAGTTCTTC. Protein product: CASSQRGGSYNEQFF.

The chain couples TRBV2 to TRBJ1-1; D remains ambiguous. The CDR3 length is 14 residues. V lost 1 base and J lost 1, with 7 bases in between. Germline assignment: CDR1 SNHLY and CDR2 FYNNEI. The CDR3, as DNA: TGTGCCAGCAGTGAAGTGACACCGAACACTGAAGCTTTCTTT. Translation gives CASSEVTPNTEAFF.

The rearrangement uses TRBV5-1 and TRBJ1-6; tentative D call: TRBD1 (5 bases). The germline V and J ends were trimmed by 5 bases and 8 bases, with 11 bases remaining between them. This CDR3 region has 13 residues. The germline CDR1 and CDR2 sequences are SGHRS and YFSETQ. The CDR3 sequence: CASRGGLDSPLHF. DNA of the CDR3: TGCGCCAGCAGGGGGGGATTAGATTCACCCCTCCACTTT.

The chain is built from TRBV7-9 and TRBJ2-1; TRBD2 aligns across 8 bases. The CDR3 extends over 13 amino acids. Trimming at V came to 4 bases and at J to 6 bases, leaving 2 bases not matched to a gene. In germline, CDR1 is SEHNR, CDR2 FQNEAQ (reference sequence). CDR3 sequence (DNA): TGTGCCAGCAGCTCCGGACTAGCCAATGAGCAGTTCTTC. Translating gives CASSSGLANEQFF.

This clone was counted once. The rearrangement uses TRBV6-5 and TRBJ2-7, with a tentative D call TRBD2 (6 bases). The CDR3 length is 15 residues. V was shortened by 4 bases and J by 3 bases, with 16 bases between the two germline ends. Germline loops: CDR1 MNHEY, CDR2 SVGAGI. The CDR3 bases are TGTGCCAGCAGTTCCCCTGGAGGGAAAAGCTACGAGCAGTACTTC. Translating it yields CASSSPGGKSYEQYF.

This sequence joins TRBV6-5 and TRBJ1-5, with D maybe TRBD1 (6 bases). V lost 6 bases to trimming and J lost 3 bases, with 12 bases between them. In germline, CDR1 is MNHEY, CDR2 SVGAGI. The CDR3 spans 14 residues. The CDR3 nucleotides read TGTGCCAGCAGATCGGGACAATTCAATCAGCCCCAGCATTTT. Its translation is CASRSGQFNQPQHF.

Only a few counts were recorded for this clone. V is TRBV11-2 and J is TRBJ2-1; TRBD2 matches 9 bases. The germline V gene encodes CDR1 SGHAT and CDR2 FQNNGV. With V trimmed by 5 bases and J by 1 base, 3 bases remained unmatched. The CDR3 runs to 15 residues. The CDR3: CASSPGLASYNEQFF. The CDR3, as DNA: TGTGCCAGCAGCCCTGGACTAGCGTCCTACAATGAGCAGTTCTTC.

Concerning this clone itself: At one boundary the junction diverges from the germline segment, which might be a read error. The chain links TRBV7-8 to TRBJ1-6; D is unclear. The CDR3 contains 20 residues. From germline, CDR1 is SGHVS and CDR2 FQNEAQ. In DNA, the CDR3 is TGTGCCAGCAGCTCCCAGCGGGTGCTGACGAACTTGCCTTCGGATTCGCCCCTCCACTTT. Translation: CASSSQRVLTNLPSDSPLHF.

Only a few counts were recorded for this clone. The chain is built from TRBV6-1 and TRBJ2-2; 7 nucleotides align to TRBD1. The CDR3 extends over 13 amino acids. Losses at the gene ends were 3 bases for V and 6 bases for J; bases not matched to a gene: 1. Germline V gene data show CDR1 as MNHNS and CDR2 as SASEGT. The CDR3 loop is CASSDQGAGELFF. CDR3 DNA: TGTGCCAGCAGTGATCAGGGGGCCGGGGAGCTGTTTTTT.

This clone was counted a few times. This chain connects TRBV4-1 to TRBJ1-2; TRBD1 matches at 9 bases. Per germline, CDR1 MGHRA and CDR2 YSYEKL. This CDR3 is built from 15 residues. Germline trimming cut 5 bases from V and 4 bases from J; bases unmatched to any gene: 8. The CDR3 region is CASSTYRGRFYGYTF. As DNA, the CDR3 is TGCGCCAGCAGCACTTACAGGGGGCGCTTCTATGGCTACACCTTC.

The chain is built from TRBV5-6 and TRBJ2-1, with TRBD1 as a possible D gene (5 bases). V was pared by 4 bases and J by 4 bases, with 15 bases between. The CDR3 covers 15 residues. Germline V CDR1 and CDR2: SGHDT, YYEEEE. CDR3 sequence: CASSLRQRQYNEQFF. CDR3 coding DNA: TGTGCCAGCAGCCTCAGACAGAGACAGTACAATGAGCAGTTCTTC.

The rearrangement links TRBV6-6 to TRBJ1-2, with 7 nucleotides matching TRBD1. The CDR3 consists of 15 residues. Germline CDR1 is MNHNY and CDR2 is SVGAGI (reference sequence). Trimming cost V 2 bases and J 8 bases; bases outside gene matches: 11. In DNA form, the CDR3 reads TGTGCCAGCAGTTACAGCAAGACAGGGCTCCAAGGCTACACCTTC. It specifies CASSYSKTGLQGYTF.